This T cell receptor beta chain was obtained from a study of OX40 agonist ivuxolimab in advanced cancers. There are 15 residues in the CDR3. Germline V lookup: CDR1 SGHRS, CDR2 YFSETQ. Trimming stripped 7 bases from V and 1 base from J, with 12 bases between. TCRdb's table, derived via immunoSEQ multiplex PCR, lists solely in-frame clones and lacks some. The table records tens of thousands of clones, about 85% of them present only once. The TCR sequence derives from an adult with an advanced solid tumor such as melanoma, head and neck, liver or kidney cancer. Sequences were derived from CD4+ or CD8+ T cells sorted from blood, sampled in a trial of the OX40 agonist ivuxolimab. The chain has TRBV5-1 and TRBJ2-6; no reliable D call. The chain's CDR3 is CASQDQSSGANVLTF. The CDR3 DNA follows: TGCGCCAGCCAGGACCAATCTTCTGGGGCCAACGTCCTGACTTTC.